The rows below give T cell receptor beta chains drawn from one sample of a study of T-cell reconstitution after alpha-beta-depleted transplantation in children. Using its own MiXCR run on the PCR reads, TCRdb lists one record per CDR3 protein. The table lists over 200,000 distinct CDR3 sequences, 8% to 10% of them singletons, with 5% to 7% in the top ten. Sequences were derived from PBMCs from the stem cell graft donor, sampled from the stem cell graft. The source of these receptors is a human donor who donated a stem cell graft to a child with acute lymphoblastic leukemia. Both conserved end residues are part of each CDR3. The D gene is left open where the match is weak. Size tells how often a clone was seen (once, few, many) or the class of an expanded clone, and some rows leave it out.

d_gene,len,v_gene,abundance,j_gene,CDR3nt,CDR3aa
-,15,TRBV12-3/TRBV12-4,many,TRBJ1-4,TGTGCCAGCAGTTTAGCGCTGGCAGGGTATGAAAAACTGTTTTTT,CASSLALAGYEKLFF
TRBD1,16,TRBV6-5,many,TRBJ1-1,TGTGCCAGCAGTCTCTTACCGGGACAGGGGAACACTGAAGCTTTCTTT,CASSLLPGQGNTEAFF
TRBD1,15,TRBV27,-,TRBJ1-2,TGTGCCAGCAGTCCCGGGACAGGGGTGAGGAGCGGCTACACCTTC,CASSPGTGVRSGYTF
-,15,TRBV12-3/TRBV12-4,many,TRBJ2-1,TGTGCCAGCAGTCCCAGACAGAGCTCCTACAATGAGCAGTTCTTC,CASSPRQSSYNEQFF
TRBD1,16,TRBV5-1,-,TRBJ1-3,TGCGCCAGCAGCTCCGCGGGCGGGACAGGGGGAAACACCATATATTTT,CASSSAGGTGGNTIYF
-,14,TRBV27,few,TRBJ1-1,TGTGCCAGCAGTCCCGACACGTCGGGGGGTGAAGCTTTCTTT,CASSPDTSGGEAFF
TRBD1,13,TRBV6-6,many,TRBJ2-7,TGTGCCAGCAGTAGGGGACAGGGTGAGAAGCAGTACTTC,CASSRGQGEKQYF
-,13,TRBV7-7,many,TRBJ1-1,TGTGCCAGCAGCCCTATGACGAACACTGAAGCTTTCTTT,CASSPMTNTEAFF
TRBD1,15,TRBV15,-,TRBJ2-4,TGTGCCACCAGCAGAGATAGAGGGACAGGGGGTATTCAGTACTTC,CATSRDRGTGGIQYF
TRBD1,15,TRBV5-1,-,TRBJ2-1,TGCGCCAGCAGCTTGGTGACAGGGTTTAATAATGAGCAGTTCTTC,CASSLVTGFNNEQFF
TRBD1,15,TRBV5-1,-,TRBJ2-1,TGCGCCAGCAGCTTGGTGGGACAGGGGGCCTATGAGCAGTTCTTC,CASSLVGQGAYEQFF
TRBD1,13,TRBV20-1,-,TRBJ2-1,TGCAGTCCTGGACAGGGTTCCTACAATGAGCAGTTCTTC,CSPGQGSYNEQFF
TRBD1,15,TRBV27,few,TRBJ2-7,TGTGCCAGCAGTCAACCGGGACAGGGGGCAGCGAAGCAGTACTTC,CASSQPGQGAAKQYF
-,13,TRBV12-3/TRBV12-4,many,TRBJ1-2,TGTGCCAGCAGTTTTAGGCAGGGGAGTGGCTACACCTTC,CASSFRQGSGYTF
TRBD1,14,TRBV5-6,-,TRBJ1-2,TGTGCCACCCAGGGAGGGACAGGGCGATATGGCTACACCTTC,CATQGGTGRYGYTF
-,13,TRBV7-2,few,TRBJ1-1,TGTGCCAGCAGCCGAGACAAGAACACTGAAGCTTTCTTT,CASSRDKNTEAFF
TRBD1,16,TRBV7-2,-,TRBJ2-1,TGTGCCAGCAGCTCCTGGGGCAGGGGGACCTTCAATGAGCAGTTCTTC,CASSSWGRGTFNEQFF
-,14,TRBV7-2,many,TRBJ1-6,TGTGCCAGCAGCCGACCGGCCCTAAATTCACCCCTCCACTTT,CASSRPALNSPLHF
-,14,TRBV29-1,-,TRBJ2-1,TGCAGCGTTAACCATCCTGACAGCTACAATGAGCAGTTCTTC,CSVNHPDSYNEQFF
-,18,TRBV5-1,-,TRBJ2-5,TGCGCCAGCAGCGGGTTAGGGTATGGGGGGGCGCAGGAAGAGACCCAGTACTTC,CASSGLGYGGAQEETQYF
-,13,TRBV27,-,TRBJ1-5,TGTGCCAGCAGACAATCAGGGACTCAGCCCCAGCATTTT,CASRQSGTQPQHF
-,14,TRBV2,many,TRBJ1-4,TGTGCCAGCAGTGAACAGGGGTTGAGTGAAAAACTGTTTTTT,CASSEQGLSEKLFF
TRBD1,15,TRBV7-2,-,TRBJ1-3,TGTGCCAGCAGTCCAGGGGGAAACTCTGGAAACACCATATATTTT,CASSPGGNSGNTIYF
-,14,TRBV30,-,TRBJ1-1,TGTGCCTGGAGTGAGAGCCGAAGGAACACTGAAGCTTTCTTT,CAWSESRRNTEAFF
-,11,TRBV10-3,-,TRBJ2-5,TGTGCCATCCAGCGTCGAGAGACCCAGTACTTC,CAIQRRETQYF
TRBD1,15,TRBV5-1,-,TRBJ1-1,TGCGCCAGCAGCTCGCGACAGGGGGTGGGCACTGAAGCTTTCTTT,CASSSRQGVGTEAFF
TRBD2,17,TRBV20-1,many,TRBJ2-3,TGCAGTGCTACAAGACCGGGACTAGCGACATTCACAGATACGCAGTATTTT,CSATRPGLATFTDTQYF
-,14,TRBV6-2/TRBV6-3,-,TRBJ2-2,TGTGCCAGTATAAGCGGCCAGAACACCGGGGAGCTGTTTTTT,CASISGQNTGELFF
TRBD2,18,TRBV4-3,-,TRBJ2-5,TGCGCCAGCAGCCAGCATCTAGCGGGGGGGCCCCTCCAAGAGACCCAGTACTTC,CASSQHLAGGPLQETQYF
-,16,TRBV18,few,TRBJ1-1,TGTGCCAGCTCACCACAGGAACTAGGATCCAACACTGAAGCTTTCTTT,CASSPQELGSNTEAFF
-,14,TRBV5-1,many,TRBJ2-7,TGCGCCAGCAGCTTTCAAACAGGTTCCTACGAGCAGTACTTC,CASSFQTGSYEQYF
-,15,TRBV20-1,few,TRBJ1-5,TGCAGTGCTAGGCTTCCCAGGGAAGGGAATCAGCCCCAGCATTTT,CSARLPREGNQPQHF
-,17,TRBV5-1,-,TRBJ1-3,TGCGCCAGCAGCTTGGGTTCAGTTGCCATCTCTGGAAACACCATATATTTT,CASSLGSVAISGNTIYF
-,13,TRBV20-1,-,TRBJ2-5,TGCAGTGCTAGATATCAGGGGAAGGAGACCCAGTACTTC,CSARYQGKETQYF
-,18,TRBV5-6,few,TRBJ1-1,TGTGCCAGCAGCCCTGCCCTACAGGACTCTACTTTAGGTACTGAAGCTTTCTTT,CASSPALQDSTLGTEAFF
-,14,TRBV30,many,TRBJ1-2,TGTGCCTGGAGCCCCGGGACGGCCGGGGTGGGCTACACCTTC,CAWSPGTAGVGYTF
TRBD2,18,TRBV5-1,many,TRBJ2-2,TGCGCCAGCAGCCCCCGACTAGCGGGGGGGCCGAACACCGGGGAGCTGTTTTTT,CASSPRLAGGPNTGELFF
TRBD2,14,TRBV12-3/TRBV12-4,-,TRBJ2-3,TGTGCCAGCAGGGGTAGCGGGGGGGCGGATACGCAGTATTTT,CASRGSGGADTQYF
-,14,TRBV3-1,few,TRBJ1-1,TGTGCCAGCAGCCAAGATCTGGTAAACACTGAAGCTTTCTTT,CASSQDLVNTEAFF
-,11,TRBV5-1,many,TRBJ1-1,TGCGCCAGCAACGAGGGTACTGAAGCTTTCTTT,CASNEGTEAFF
TRBD1,14,TRBV19,few,TRBJ2-3,TGTGCCAGTAGTGTGGGACAGGGTGGAGGTACGCAGTATTTT,CASSVGQGGGTQYF
-,17,TRBV6-2/TRBV6-3,-,TRBJ2-5,TGTGCCAGCAGTTACTCGTCGAAGGGGAAAGCACAAGAGACCCAGTACTTC,CASSYSSKGKAQETQYF
TRBD2,17,TRBV7-9,-,TRBJ2-3,TGTGCCAGCAGCGGTAGGACTAGCGGGGGCTACACAGATACGCAGTATTTT,CASSGRTSGGYTDTQYF
TRBD1,13,TRBV20-1,once,TRBJ2-1,TGCAGTGCCACAGGGGGCCGCCAAAACGGGCAGTTCTTC,CSATGGRQNGQFF